These T cell receptor beta chains were read from a single sample in a study of blood T cell repertoires in COVID-19. Method: immunoSEQ multiplex PCR; TCRdb's copy keeps in-frame clones and lacks some. The table shows approximately 180,000 clones, with 70% to 90% occurring only once. Specimen: peripheral blood. The receptors derive from a woman older than 75 with acute or convalescent COVID-19. CDR3s include the opening cysteine and the closing phenylalanine or tryptophan.

V gene	J gene	CDR3 protein
TRBV6-5	TRBJ1-4	CASSNTGLAEKLFF
TRBV5-1	TRBJ2-5	CASSASRQGQETQYF
TRBV6-4	TRBJ1-5	CASSDWKGVERQPQHF
TRBV9	TRBJ2-3	CASSVEEGRRSDTQYF
TRBV14	TRBJ1-2	CASSPTRGEIYGYTF
TRBV11-2	TRBJ2-1	CASSFRGGTSGSYEQFF
TRBV2	TRBJ2-3	CASNGGELAEISQYF
TRBV2	TRBJ1-4	CASSPPGEEKLFF
TRBV7-3	TRBJ2-7	CASSPGTGSYEQYF
TRBV5-1	TRBJ2-2	CASSSPVQGVTGELFF
TRBV19	TRBJ1-5	CASKGEVRNQPQHF
TRBV19	TRBJ1-1	CASSSRTGSQTYTEAFF
TRBV18	TRBJ2-7	CASSPGLGEQYF
TRBV19	TRBJ2-3	CASSIPGGRIWGTQYF
TRBV5-6	TRBJ1-6	CASSQDRRNSPLHF
TRBV5-1	TRBJ2-7	CASSFGGSYEQYF
TRBV28	TRBJ2-7	CASTAASGDRREQYF
TRBV18	TRBJ1-6	CASSSDSSYNSPLHF
TRBV29-1	TRBJ2-7	CSVARGGEQYF
TRBV2	TRBJ1-1	CASRKGSENTEAFF
TRBV5-1	TRBJ2-5	CASSSRLAGVLETQYF
TRBV27	TRBJ2-5	CASSTRLAGGLRETQYF
TRBV7-2	TRBJ1-6	CASSLDTGTNSPLHF
TRBV7-9	TRBJ2-1	CASSLRGSSYNEQFF
TRBV19	TRBJ1-2	CASSISFGVPGYGYTF
TRBV2	TRBJ2-7	CASSPLYEQYF
TRBV10-2	TRBJ1-4	CATRTGREKLFF
TRBV9	TRBJ1-4	CASSISGGAGEKLFF
TRBV12-3/TRBV12-4	TRBJ2-3	CASRLTGTDTQYF
TRBV6-2/TRBV6-3	TRBJ2-7	CASSYSRGSYEQYF
TRBV3-1/TRBV3-2	TRBJ2-7	CASSHNRGVYEQYF
TRBV27	TRBJ2-7	CASRPGDSAYEQYF
TRBV9	TRBJ2-2	CASSVKDRGRMGTGELFF
TRBV10-3	TRBJ2-3	CAISGRQVPADTQYF
TRBV5-1	TRBJ2-1	CASLPGLAGPKSSYNEQFF
TRBV2	TRBJ1-6	CASGTGQSPLHF
TRBV5-4	TRBJ2-1	CASSQGLAGHNEQFF
TRBV10-3	TRBJ1-1	CAITRGMNTEAFF
TRBV18	TRBJ2-7	CASSEGTGAPYEQYF
TRBV3-1/TRBV3-2	TRBJ2-2	CASRHSGLAGGAGELFF
TRBV12-3/TRBV12-4	TRBJ1-1	CASSRTGEGEAFF
TRBV6-5	TRBJ2-5	CASRTTGRETQYF
TRBV3-1/TRBV3-2	TRBJ1-2	CASSQGPVGQGRGYTF
TRBV7-2	TRBJ1-5	CASSPAPLGDSNQPQHF
TRBV7-8	TRBJ2-3	CASSLVSSGGIDTQYF
TRBV6-2/TRBV6-3	TRBJ2-7	CASSYEVKSGGTPFDEQYF
TRBV2	TRBJ1-4	CASSNSGAPGKLFF
TRBV5-1	TRBJ1-1	CASSLVESGEGNTEAFF
TRBV6-5	TRBJ1-6	CASSKTGAASPLHF
TRBV7-9	TRBJ2-1	CASTNWGYRYSYNEQFF
TRBV19	TRBJ2-2	CASSTGPFGTGELFF
TRBV2	TRBJ1-2	CASMGQGSYGYTF
TRBV18	TRBJ2-2	CASSPVAGLNTGELFF
TRBV7-9	TRBJ1-5	CASRGAENQPQHF